These 11 T cell receptor beta chains were all obtained from the same sample, sequenced in a study of shared clonotypes between healthy human individuals. Sequenced by immunoSEQ multiplex PCR; TCRdb stores in-frame clones only, minus some. The repertoire holds approximately 1.9 million clones, with around 93% as singletons. The naive CD8 population came from CD45RO-negative cells selected for CCR7, without terminally differentiated effector memory CD45RA+ cells. Sequencing input: naive CD8+ T cells from PBMCs. Receptors originate from a man between 18 and 29 years old in good health. Some clones in this sample may be carry-over from other donors' samples.

A note on this clone: The junction differs from germline at one of its ends, possibly a read error. The rearrangement uses TRBV5-4 and TRBJ2-2; tentative D call: TRBD2 (6 bases). The CDR3 loop spans 15 amino acids. Germline assignment: CDR1 SGHNT and CDR2 YYREEE (reference sequence). The CDR3 DNA is TGTGCCAGTAGCTTGGCGGGGAGGAACACCGGGGAGCTGTTTTTT. Translated: CASSLAGRNTGELFF.

On this clone itself: Other DNA sequences in the same sample also yield this CDR3. The genes are TRBV27 and TRBJ1-1, with unresolved D. The CDR3 totals 18 residues. V lost 9 bases to trimming and J lost 3 bases, with 29 bases between them. The germline CDR1 and CDR2 sequences are MNHEY and SMNVEV (reference sequence). CDR3 DNA sequence: TGTGCCAGTTGGGATAGGTCCAGGTCGATTGATGCGGACACTGAAGCTTTCTTT. Translating it yields CASWDRSRSIDADTEAFF.

The chain carries TRBV11-2 and TRBJ2-7; D may correspond to TRBD1 or TRBD2 (5 bases each). This CDR3 has 17 residues. Trimming took 1 base from V and 0 from J, leaving 16 bases between them. The germline CDR1 and CDR2 sequences are SGHAT and FQNNGV. Written as DNA, the CDR3 is TGTGCCAGCAGCTTAGGCCAGGGACGGGGAAGCTCCTACGAGCAGTACTTC. Its translation is CASSLGQGRGSSYEQYF.

The V and J genes are TRBV27 and TRBJ2-5; D is possibly TRBD2 (5 bases). V was pared by 0 bases and J by 0 bases, with 8 bases between. Germline assignment: CDR1 MNHEY and CDR2 SMNVEV (reference sequence). CDR3 size: 15 residues. CDR3 in amino acids: CASSLSVGNQETQYF. Here the CDR3 DNA reads TGTGCCAGCAGTTTATCGGTCGGGAACCAAGAGACCCAGTACTTC.

The chain combines TRBV7-6 with TRBJ2-1; 10 bases fit TRBD2. Trimming at V came to 1 base and at J to 8 bases, leaving 5 bases not matched to a gene. This CDR3 has 15 amino acids. The germline V gene encodes CDR1 SGHVS and CDR2 FNYEAQ. The CDR3 DNA reads TGTGCCAGCAGCTTAGACGTTAGCGGGGGGTATGAGCAGTTCTTC. It yields the protein CASSLDVSGGYEQFF.

The V gene is TRBV29-1, the J gene TRBJ2-5; D not certain. Germline CDR1 and CDR2: SQVTM and ANQGSEA. V shed 3 bases and J shed 2 bases, with 10 bases lying between them. The CDR3 length is 13 residues. CDR3 in amino acids: CSVDSGGQETQYF. The DNA of the CDR3 is TGCAGCGTTGATTCAGGCGGACAAGAGACCCAGTACTTC.

The chain is built from TRBV4-1 and TRBJ1-1, with D possibly matching TRBD1 (6 bases). This CDR3 has 17 amino acids. Trimming stripped 4 bases from V and 4 bases from J, with 22 bases between. Germline V gene lookup returns CDR1 MGHRA and CDR2 YSYEKL. CDR3 sequence: CASSPPWVGALGTEAFF. The CDR3 DNA sequence: TGCGCCAGCAGCCCGCCTTGGGTGGGGGCTTTGGGCACTGAAGCTTTCTTT.

The rearrangement uses TRBV28 and TRBJ2-1, with 7 nucleotides matching TRBD1. The length of the CDR3 is 16 residues. The V gene end was trimmed by 7 bases and the J gene end by 2 bases; junction bases not matched to a gene: 11. Germline V gene sequence: CDR1 MDHEN, CDR2 SYDVKM. The CDR3 spells CASTQRGGSAYNEQFF. DNA for the CDR3: TGTGCCAGCACCCAACGAGGGGGCAGCGCCTACAATGAGCAGTTCTTC.

The chain is built from TRBV6-5 and TRBJ1-1; D uncertain. The germline V gene has CDR1 MNHEY and CDR2 SVGAGI. The CDR3 has 13 residues. The germline V and J ends were trimmed by 0 bases and 8 bases, with 10 bases remaining between them. The CDR3 loop reads CASSYSPMLEAFF. Here the CDR3 DNA reads TGTGCCAGCAGTTACTCGCCTATGCTCGAAGCTTTCTTT.

The chain carries TRBV7-8 and TRBJ1-5; D gene unclear. With 0 bases removed from V and 5 bases from J, the gap between germline ends came to 14 bases. Germline V gives CDR1 SGHVS, CDR2 FQNEAQ. CDR3 length: 16 amino acids. The CDR3 DNA is TGTGCCAGCAGCTTAGCTATGGGCGGCCTTTATCAGCCCCAGCATTTT. Its protein is CASSLAMGGLYQPQHF.

The J gene is TRBJ2-1, the V gene TRBV27; D may be TRBD1 or TRBD2 (5 bases each). The ends were cut back, 8 bases at V and 8 bases at J, with 13 bases in the middle. This CDR3 spans 12 amino acids. Germline loops: CDR1 MNHEY, CDR2 SMNVEV (reference sequence). The CDR3 region has the DNA TGTGCCAGCCGGACCCGGGGCGATGAGCAGTTCTTC. Its translation is CASRTRGDEQFF.